This TCR beta chain stems from a study of STAT5B mutations in CD4+ large granular lymphocyte leukemia. At the level of the study: Among healthy donors, a particular HLA allele went with more CDR3 'QG' motifs. General study points: About 25% of private leukemic clonotypes occurred rarely in other patients' non-leukemic repertoires.

With respect to this clone: What it binds is unknown.

Germline V gene sequence: CDR1 SGHRS, CDR2 YFSETQ. V dropped 4 bases and J dropped 2 bases, with 6 bases sitting between them. The CDR3 is 13 residues long. The repertoire was sequenced with immunoSEQ multiplex PCR; TCRdb's copy has only in-frame clones and lacks some. The table includes some 35,000 clones, 70% to 90% detected once. The rearrangement uses TRBV5-1 and TRBJ1-4, with D hard to call. Sample: CD4+ T cells from blood buffy coats. The clonotype was recovered from a human donor in good health. The CDR3 protein is CASSIQTNEKLFF. The CDR3 region has the DNA TGCGCCAGCAGCATTCAGACTAATGAAAAACTGTTTTTT.